These 15 T cell receptor beta chains were all obtained from the same sample, sequenced in a study of shared clonotypes between healthy human individuals. Sequencing used immunoSEQ multiplex PCR; TCRdb keeps in-frame clones, though not all of them. In the table there are 2 million to 2.5 million clones, approximately 94% of which are singletons. Sequencing was done on a sample of naive CD4+ T cells sorted from blood. As to subset: CD45RA+ positively selected. These receptors were taken from a man between 18 and 29 years old in good health.

The J gene is TRBJ2-7, the V gene TRBV18, with 7 positions matching TRBD1. This CDR3 comprises 17 residues. In germline, CDR1 is KGHSH, CDR2 LQKENI. The V segment lost 1 base and the J segment 0 bases; nucleotides outside the gene matches: 9. The CDR3 bases are TGTGCCAGCTCACCACGTACGACAGGGAAAAACTCCTACGAGCAGTACTTC. Its translation is CASSPRTTGKNSYEQYF.

The chain has TRBV28 and TRBJ1-1, with D possibly matching TRBD1 (6 bases). V shed 9 bases and J shed 8 bases, with 13 bases lying between them. The CDR3 covers 11 residues. Germline loops: CDR1 MDHEN, CDR2 SYDVKM. The DNA of the CDR3 is TGTGCCAGTATGGGGGCAGTGGAAGCTTTCTTT. Translated, it gives CASMGAVEAFF. Full variable domain (rest looked up from reference TRBV28 and TRBJ1-1): DVKVTQSSRYLVKRTGEKVFLECVQDMDHENMFWYRQDPGLGLRLIYFSYDVKMKEKGDIPEGYSVSREKKERFSLILESASTNQTSMYLCASMGAVEAFFGQGTRLTVV.

The gene calls are TRBV18 and TRBJ2-1; D tentatively reads TRBD1 or TRBD2 (5 bases each). This CDR3 comprises 16 residues. V lost 0 bases and J 7 bases, leaving 16 bases between the germline ends. From germline, CDR1 is KGHSH and CDR2 LQKENI. The DNA of the CDR3 is TGTGCCAGCTCACCACCGGGACGGCAGGGTCTGAATGAGCAGTTCTTC. Translated: CASSPPGRQGLNEQFF.

This sequence joins TRBV2 and TRBJ2-7; D is ambiguous. The CDR3 has 13 residues. Per the germline V gene, CDR1 is SNHLY and CDR2 is FYNNEI. Trimming took 3 bases from V and 6 from J, leaving 12 bases between them. Here the CDR3 DNA reads TGTGCCAGCAGTGAGGTAGTTGCATCCGAGCAGTACTTC. Translation gives CASSEVVASEQYF.

The chain employs TRBV11-2 and TRBJ1-5; D remains ambiguous. Germline CDR1 and CDR2: SGHAT and FQNNGV. The CDR3 runs to 16 residues. Deletions cut 1 base from V and 2 bases from J, with 12 bases between. CDR3 sequence reads: CASSLVVGYGNQPQHF. CDR3 nucleotides: TGTGCCAGCAGCTTAGTAGTCGGGTATGGCAATCAGCCCCAGCATTTT.

This clone was found a few times. The CDR3 here is CASRGVESSEAFF. The DNA of the CDR3 is TGTGCCAGCAGGGGGGTGGAGAGCAGTGAAGCTTTCTTT. The V call is TRBV2, the J call TRBJ1-1; D is possibly TRBD1 (5 bases). Trimming pared 6 bases from V and 7 bases from J, leaving 15 bases between. The CDR3 runs 13 residues. CDR1 and CDR2 (germline): SNHLY, FYNNEI.

This sequence joins TRBV30 and TRBJ1-3, with TRBD1 as a possible D gene (5 bases). The V end was cut by 2 bases, the J end by 3 bases, with 14 bases between. CDR3 length equals 15 residues. From germline, CDR1 is GTSNPN and CDR2 SVGIG (reference sequence). CDR3 protein: CAWSPPGLDGNTIYF. DNA of the CDR3: TGTGCCTGGAGTCCCCCGGGGCTGGATGGAAACACCATATATTTT.

This chain links TRBV2 with TRBJ2-7, with 10 bases matching TRBD2. Germline lookup yields CDR1 SNHLY and CDR2 FYNNEI. The CDR3 sequence is 16 residues long. The junction had 15 bases not matched to a gene; V was cut back by 6 bases and J by 7 bases. This chain's CDR3 is CASSPTRAGGAGEQYF. The CDR3 DNA sequence: TGTGCCAGCAGCCCCACGCGAGCGGGAGGGGCCGGGGAGCAGTACTTC.

The rearrangement uses TRBV7-2 and TRBJ1-5; 7 positions match TRBD1. Germline trimming cut 5 bases from V and 7 bases from J; bases unmatched to any gene: 8. Germline V gene sequence: CDR1 SGHTA, CDR2 FQGNSA. This CDR3 spans 14 amino acids. The CDR3 here is CASSIRQGGQPQHF. The CDR3 nucleotides read TGTGCCAGCAGCATCCGACAGGGAGGACAGCCCCAGCATTTT.

V and J are TRBV10-3 and TRBJ1-5; D unclear. Looked up from germline, CDR1 is ENHRY and CDR2 is SYGVKD. V was trimmed by 8 bases and J by 7 bases, leaving 12 bases between them. The CDR3 loop spans 12 amino acids. CDR3 protein: CAIQGLGQPQHF. The CDR3 DNA reads TGTGCCATCCAAGGGTTAGGGCAGCCCCAGCATTTT.

The chain combines TRBV19 with TRBJ2-2; D is possibly TRBD1 or TRBD2 (5 bases each). Germline V gives CDR1 LNHDA, CDR2 SQIVND (reference sequence). Trimming removed 4 bases from V and 4 bases from J, with 10 bases in between. There are 14 residues in the CDR3. The CDR3 spells CASSTGTITGELFF. DNA of the CDR3: TGTGCCAGTAGTACAGGGACCATCACCGGGGAGCTGTTTTTT. The variable domain in full, completed from reference TRBV19 and TRBJ2-2, reads DGGITQSPKYLFRKEGQNVTLSCEQNLNHDAMYWYRQDPGQGLRLIYYSQIVNDFQKGDIAEGYSVSREKKESFPLTVTSAQKNPTAFYLCASSTGTITGELFFGEGSRLTVL.

For this clone: At one boundary the junction diverges from the germline segment, which might be a read error. This rearrangement joins TRBV4-1 to TRBJ2-7, with TRBD1 as a possible D gene (6 bases). CDR1 and CDR2 (germline): MGHRA, YSYEKL. This CDR3 contains 15 residues. DNA for the CDR3: TGCGCCAGCACCCAAGGGTTTGGACAGTCGTACGAGCAGTACTTC. This gives the protein CASTQGFGQSYEQYF.

The table lists this clone with a few counts. Other DNA sequences within the sample encode an identical CDR3. J is TRBJ1-3 and V is TRBV19; D is unresolved. Trimming removed 7 bases from V and 0 bases from J, with 10 bases in between. The CDR3 consists of 14 residues. Looked up from germline, CDR1 is LNHDA and CDR2 is SQIVND (reference sequence). CDR3 residues: CASNDGSSGNTIYF. The CDR3 DNA follows: TGTGCCAGTAACGACGGTTCCTCTGGAAACACCATATATTTT.

This chain connects TRBV2 to TRBJ1-2, with D tentatively TRBD1 (6 bases). The germline V and J ends were trimmed by 5 bases and 3 bases, with 19 bases remaining between them. The CDR3 spans 16 residues. Germline CDR1 reads SNHLY; CDR2 reads FYNNEI. The CDR3 spells CASSISTAGGDYGYTF. As DNA, the CDR3 is TGTGCCAGCAGTATCTCCACCGCGGGGGGCGACTATGGCTACACCTTC.

This chain links TRBV29-1 with TRBJ2-2, with D possibly matching TRBD1 (5 bases). Germline V gene sequence: CDR1 SQVTM, CDR2 ANQGSEA. Trimming pared 4 bases from V and 0 bases from J, leaving 15 bases between. The CDR3 has 16 residues. The CDR3 loop is CSVAEGAPANTGELFF. Written as DNA, the CDR3 is TGCAGCGTTGCCGAAGGGGCGCCGGCGAACACCGGGGAGCTGTTTTTT.